The 12 T cell receptor beta chains given below trace back to one sample, sequenced in a study of T cells in Graves' hyperthyroidism and ophthalmopathy. Amplification of TCR beta CDR3 regions used RNA as the template. The TCR CDR3 first-round RT-PCR relied on the HTBI primer set. Via MiXCR, TCRdb re-called the multiplex PCR reads, giving one row per CDR3 protein. The table has hundreds of thousands of distinct CDR3 sequences, about 14% seen once. The sample taken for sequencing was blood. The source is a woman aged 45 to 65 with Graves' ophthalmopathy.

V and J are TRBV6-5 and TRBJ2-7; 7 bases are a match to TRBD2. The trim removed 2 bases at V and 4 bases at J, leaving 11 bases unmatched. The CDR3 runs to 16 residues. CDR1 and CDR2 from the germline V gene are MNHEY and SVGAGI. CDR3: CASSYLAAPPIYEQYF. In nucleotides, the CDR3 is TGTGCCAGCAGTTACCTAGCGGCCCCGCCAATATACGAGCAGTACTTC.

At least ten counts were recorded for this clonotype. This chain uses TRBV28 with TRBJ1-1; the match to TRBD1 covers 11 bases. Germline-derived CDR1 and CDR2 are MDHEN and SYDVKM. CDR3 length equals 13 residues. J gave up 5 bases and V 8 bases, and 4 bases lay outside the gene matches. The DNA for the CDR3 is TGTGCCAGCCAGGACAGGGGGCGGACTGAAGCTTTCTTT. Protein: CASQDRGRTEAFF.

This clonotype was detected ten times or more. The chain links TRBV29-1 to TRBJ2-7, with unresolved D. The germline V gene has CDR1 SQVTM and CDR2 ANQGSEA. Trimming shortened V by 6 bases and J by 2 bases, and 11 bases separated the two germline ends. The CDR3 covers 12 residues. This CDR3 is CSVRGWTYEQYF. The CDR3 DNA is TGCAGCGTGCGAGGTTGGACCTACGAGCAGTACTTC.

The CDR3 bases are TGTGCCAGCAGTTACGTAGACGGCTACGAGCAGTACTTC. Protein sequence: CASSYVDGYEQYF. The chain couples TRBV6-2 or TRBV6-3 to TRBJ2-7, with D unclear. Germline CDR1 MNHEY, CDR2 SVGEGT. The CDR3 is 13 residues long. The V gene lost 2 bases and the J gene lost 3 bases, with 8 bases spanning the gap.

This chain uses TRBV27 with TRBJ1-1, with 11 bases that match TRBD1. Losses at the gene ends were 3 bases for V and 1 base for J; bases not matched to a gene: 10. The CDR3 spans 18 residues. CDR1 and CDR2 from the germline V gene are MNHEY and SMNVEV (reference sequence). The CDR3, as DNA: TGTGCCAGCAGTTTCTACAGGACAGGGGGCATTCGGAACACTGAAGCTTTCTTT. Its protein is CASSFYRTGGIRNTEAFF.

The chain has TRBV7-3 and TRBJ2-2; D is unresolved. The CDR3 has 14 residues. With 1 base removed from V and 2 bases from J, the gap between germline ends came to 5 bases. Germline V gene data show CDR1 as SGHTA and CDR2 as FQGTGA. CDR3 sequence: CASSLMANTGELFF. Here the CDR3 DNA reads TGTGCCAGCAGCTTAATGGCAAACACCGGGGAGCTGTTTTTT.

This clonotype was observed a few times. CDR3 region: CASSLGLSPGWSGTGELFF. CDR3 bases: TGTGCCAGCAGCTTGGGCTTATCTCCCGGTTGGTCCGGCACCGGGGAGCTGTTTTTT. The chain joins TRBV5-5 to TRBJ2-2; D remains unclear. The CDR3 extends over 19 amino acids. From germline, CDR1 is SGHKS and CDR2 YYEKEE (reference sequence). V was cut by 0 bases and J by 4 bases, with 22 bases left in between.

Concerning this clonotype: A clone one base away is much larger, so this may be a read error. This sequence joins TRBV28 and TRBJ1-1; D is ambiguous. The length of the CDR3 is 12 residues. Germline V gene sequence: CDR1 MDHEN, CDR2 SYDVKM. As DNA, the CDR3 is TGTGCCGGCAGTGTAAGGAACACTGAAGCTTTCTTT. It codes for CAGSVRNTEAFF.

This clonotype appeared many times. The chain joins TRBV12-3 or TRBV12-4 to TRBJ2-1, with a possible D match to TRBD1 (6 bases). This CDR3 comprises 14 residues. The V and J ends lost 5 bases and 4 bases respectively, with 12 bases between them. CDR3 amino acids: CASSPQGVYNEQFF. The CDR3 coding sequence is TGTGCCAGCAGTCCACAGGGAGTTTACAATGAGCAGTTCTTC.

There are a few counts of this clonotype. The chain carries TRBV9 and TRBJ1-4; 9 bases align to TRBD1. Germline lookup yields CDR1 SGDLS and CDR2 YYNGEE. CDR3 length: 13 residues. V shed 3 bases and J 10 bases; nucleotides not matched to a gene: 4. The CDR3 sequence is CASSDSTGGKLFF. The CDR3 DNA is TGTGCCAGCAGCGACTCGACAGGGGGAAAACTGTTTTTT.

The chain joins TRBV27 to TRBJ2-7; D perhaps matches TRBD1 (5 bases). CDR1 MNHEY and CDR2 SMNVEV come from the germline V gene (reference sequence). This CDR3 comprises 12 residues. Trimming left V 5 bases short and J 7 bases short, with 12 bases between. The CDR3 spells CASSIDSFEQYF. The CDR3 region has the DNA TGTGCCAGCAGTATAGACAGCTTTGAGCAGTACTTC.

V gene TRBV7-3 combines with J gene TRBJ2-1; 7 bases are a match to TRBD1. Germline CDR1 reads SGHTA; CDR2 reads FQGTGA. Trimming at V came to 5 bases and at J to 3 bases, leaving 10 bases not matched to a gene. The CDR3 runs 16 residues. CDR3: CASSPHRGPIYNEQFF. The CDR3 coding sequence is TGTGCCAGCAGCCCCCACAGGGGACCCATCTACAATGAGCAGTTCTTC.